These 5 T cell receptor beta chains were sequenced from one sample in a study of T-cell reconstitution after alpha-beta-depleted transplantation in children. Construction of the TCRbeta library involved unique molecular identifiers. MiXCR was run by TCRdb on the PCR reads, yielding one entry per CDR3 protein. The repertoire holds some 520,000 distinct CDR3 sequences, with approximately 30% as singletons. The sequencing used PBMCs from the stem cell graft donor, collected from the stem cell graft. The receptors were gathered from a human donor who donated a stem cell graft to a child with aplastic anemia.

This clonotype was observed at least ten times. For the CDR3, the DNA is TGTGCCACCAGCAGAGGTGGAGGGTTTTTGGATGGCTACACCTTC. This encodes CATSRGGGFLDGYTF. The chain couples TRBV15 to TRBJ1-2, with D unresolved. V was clipped by 1 base and J by 6 bases, with 15 bases between them. Looked up from germline, CDR1 is LNHNV and CDR2 is YYDKDF (reference sequence). This CDR3 spans 15 amino acids.

This clonotype has only a few counts. The CDR3, as DNA: TGCAGTGCTAGAGACCCTGCGGACTACAATGAGCAGTTCTTC. Its protein product is CSARDPADYNEQFF. The gene calls are TRBV20-1 and TRBJ2-1, with D uncertain. Trimming took off 0 bases at V and 3 bases at J, with 9 bases between the two ends. Germline CDR1 DFQATT, CDR2 SNEGSKA (reference sequence). There are 14 residues in the CDR3.

A few counts support this clonotype. The junction does not match germline at one end; this may be a read error. The genes are TRBV6-1 and TRBJ2-7; D might be TRBD2 (6 bases). CDR3 length: 15 amino acids. Germline CDR1 reads MNHNS; CDR2 reads SASEGT. This chain's CDR3 is CASCDSGIHLFGQYF. For the CDR3, the DNA is TGTGCCAGCTGTGATAGCGGTATCCATCTATTCGGGCAGTACTTC.

This rearrangement joins TRBV27 to TRBJ2-7, with TRBD2 as a possible D gene (6 bases). Deletions cut 2 bases from V and 3 bases from J, with 11 bases between. Per germline, CDR1 MNHEY and CDR2 SMNVEV (reference sequence). This CDR3 spans 14 amino acids. The CDR3 nucleotides are TGTGCCAGCAGTTTAGCGGGGTATGGCTACGAGCAGTACTTC. This codes for CASSLAGYGYEQYF.

This clonotype was counted a few times. The chain employs TRBV29-1 and TRBJ2-3, with D possibly TRBD2 on 6 matching bases. Germline lookup yields CDR1 SQVTM and CDR2 ANQGSEA. The CDR3 has 12 amino acids. Trimming removed 5 bases from V and 4 bases from J, with 10 bases in between. This chain's CDR3 is CSVSGLPDTQYF. The CDR3 nucleotides are TGCAGCGTTTCCGGACTACCAGATACGCAGTATTTT.